Listed here is a single T cell receptor beta chain. Its matching antigen is unknown. The CDR3 totals 15 residues. The V gene lost 1 base and the J gene lost 4 bases, with 13 bases spanning the gap. Per germline, CDR1 SGHDN and CDR2 FVKESK. This sample was taken from a study of cytomegalovirus exposure and HLA in healthy donors. Study-level points and caveats: Reportedly, cytomegalovirus status was diagnosed with high sensitivity and specificity. Among the CMV-associated chains, three were confirmed in vitro as specific for CMV antigens.

TCRdb keeps only in-frame clones here, not all; method: immunoSEQ multiplex PCR. The sample includes about 110,000 clones, approximately 95% of them seen just once. The sample consisted of PBMCs. The chain employs TRBV14 and TRBJ1-2; D is possibly TRBD1 (6 bases). This sequence was found in a woman younger than 30 in good health and CMV-seronegative. As DNA, the CDR3 is TGTGCCAGCAGCCAAGTCGCGGGGGGGGCCTATGGCTACACCTTC. Translating it yields CASSQVAGGAYGYTF.